These 2 T cell receptor beta chains were all obtained from the same sample, sequenced in a study of regulatory T cells in long-lasting Graves disease. Time point: newly diagnosed GD, antithyroid drugs for less than 3 months. The TCR library was made from RNA that had been extracted from PBMCs in TRIzol. With iRepertoire HTBI primers and Arm-PCR of CDR3 regions, TCR beta libraries were built. In TCRdb, the multiplex PCR reads were re-called with MiXCR into one record per CDR3 protein. This table holds fewer than 450,000 distinct CDR3 sequences, roughly 15% found once. These data were also filed under a second study, of T cells in Graves' hyperthyroidism and ophthalmopathy.

The sequencing here drew on peripheral blood mononuclear cells (PBMCs), taken at new diagnosis, from a patient treated with antithyroid drugs. The source is a woman aged 35 to 49 with Graves disease.

V and J are TRBV5-1 and TRBJ2-3, with TRBD2 matching over 7 bases. From germline, CDR1 is SGHRS and CDR2 YFSETQ. The V and J ends lost 4 bases and 0 bases, in that order; junction bases with no gene match: 11. The CDR3 length is 17 residues. The CDR3 nucleotides read TGCGCCAGCAGCCCCATGAGGGCTAGCGGAAGCACAGATACGCAGTATTTT. The encoded protein is CASSPMRASGSTDTQYF. Full variable domain (missing parts from reference TRBV5-1 and TRBJ2-3): KAGVTQTPRYLIKTRGQQVTLSCSPISGHRSVSWYQQTPGQGLQFLFEYFSETQRNKGNFPGRFSGRQFSNSRSEMNVSTLELGDSALYLCASSPMRASGSTDTQYFGPGTRLTVL.

In its sample, this clonotype was seen many times. The V and J genes are TRBV3-1 and TRBJ2-7, with 8 bases aligning to TRBD2. The CDR3 length is 13 residues. The V gene's germline CDR1 is LGHDT and CDR2 YNNKEL (reference sequence). With V trimmed by 5 bases and J by 5 bases, 5 bases remained unmatched. The CDR3 coding sequence is TGTGCCAGCAGCGTTAGCGGGAATGACGAGCAGTACTTC. It is translated as CASSVSGNDEQYF.